Below, one T cell receptor beta chain is given with its context. Its antigen is unidentified. Based on clinical symptoms, serum thyroxine and TRAb, thyroid ultrasound and orbital computed tomography, diagnoses were reached. PBMCs were derived from around 10 ml fresh peripheral blood. The V end lost 0 bases, the J end lost 9 bases, and 10 bases lay between the germline ends. CDR3 length: 12 residues. Per the germline V gene, CDR1 is SGDLS and CDR2 is YYNGEE. This entry is derived from a study of T cells in Graves' hyperthyroidism and ophthalmopathy. General study findings and limits: Ophthalmopathy cases were set apart from stable hyperthyroidism by a 13 V-J model. Most thyroid clonotypes that were expanded above 0.001 also turned up in blood.

RNA transcripts gave rise to amplified TCR beta CDR3 regions. The HTBI set primed first-round TCR CDR3 RT-PCR. Each CDR3 protein is one row after TCRdb ran MiXCR on the multiplex PCR reads. The table shows roughly 660,000 distinct CDR3 sequences, with 17% occurring only once. This chain connects TRBV9 to TRBJ2-7; no definite D call. The sequenced sample consisted of blood. The origin of this receptor is a man between 45 and 60 years old with Graves' hyperthyroidism. The CDR3 nucleotides are TGTGCCAGCAGCGTAGGATCCTCGGGGCAGTACTTC. It codes for CASSVGSSGQYF.